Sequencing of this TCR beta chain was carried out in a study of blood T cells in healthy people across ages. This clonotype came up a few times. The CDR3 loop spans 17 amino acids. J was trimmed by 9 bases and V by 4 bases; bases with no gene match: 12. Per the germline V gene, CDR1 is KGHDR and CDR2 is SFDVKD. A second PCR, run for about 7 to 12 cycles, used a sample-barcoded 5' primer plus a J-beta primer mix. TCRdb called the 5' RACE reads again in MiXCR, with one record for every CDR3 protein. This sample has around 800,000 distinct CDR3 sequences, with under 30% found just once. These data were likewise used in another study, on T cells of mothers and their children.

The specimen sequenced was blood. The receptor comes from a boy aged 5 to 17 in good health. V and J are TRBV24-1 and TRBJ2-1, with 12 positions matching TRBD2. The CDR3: CATSDSPLAGGSSEQFF. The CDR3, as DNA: TGTGCCACCAGTGACAGTCCTCTAGCGGGGGGGTCCTCTGAGCAGTTCTTC.